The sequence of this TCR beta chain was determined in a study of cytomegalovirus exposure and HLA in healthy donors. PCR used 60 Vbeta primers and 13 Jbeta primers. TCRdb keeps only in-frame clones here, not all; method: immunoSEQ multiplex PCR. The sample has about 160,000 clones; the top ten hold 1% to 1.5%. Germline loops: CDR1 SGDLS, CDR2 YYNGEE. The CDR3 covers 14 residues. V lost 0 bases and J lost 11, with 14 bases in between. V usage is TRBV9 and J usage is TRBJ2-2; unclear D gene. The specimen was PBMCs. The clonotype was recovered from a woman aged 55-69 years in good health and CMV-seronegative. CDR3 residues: CASSVETVSSELFF. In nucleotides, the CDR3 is TGTGCCAGCAGCGTAGAAACGGTCTCTAGTGAGCTGTTTTTT.